The present T cell receptor (beta chain) was sequenced within a study of PD-L1 blockade in urothelial cancer. Study context: Chemotherapy regimens numbering 0 to 3 had been given to patients.

Per-patient samples, pretreatment and on-treatment, numbered 1 to 8. Sequencing used immunoSEQ multiplex PCR; TCRdb keeps in-frame clones, though not all of them. The data hold approximately 39,000 clones, with roughly 90% observed a single time. The CDR3 extends over 13 amino acids. CDR1 is SGHRS and CDR2 is YFSETQ in the germline V gene. Trimming took 0 bases from V and 5 from J, leaving 8 bases between them. The rearrangement uses TRBV5-1 and TRBJ1-1; D not resolved. Sequenced material: PBMCs, taken around atezolizumab (anti-PD-L1) treatment. This TCR was recovered from a man aged 60 to 69 with urothelial cancer. As DNA, the CDR3 is TGCGCCAGCAGCTTGGGATATCGGACTGAAGCTTTCTTT. Its translation: CASSLGYRTEAFF.